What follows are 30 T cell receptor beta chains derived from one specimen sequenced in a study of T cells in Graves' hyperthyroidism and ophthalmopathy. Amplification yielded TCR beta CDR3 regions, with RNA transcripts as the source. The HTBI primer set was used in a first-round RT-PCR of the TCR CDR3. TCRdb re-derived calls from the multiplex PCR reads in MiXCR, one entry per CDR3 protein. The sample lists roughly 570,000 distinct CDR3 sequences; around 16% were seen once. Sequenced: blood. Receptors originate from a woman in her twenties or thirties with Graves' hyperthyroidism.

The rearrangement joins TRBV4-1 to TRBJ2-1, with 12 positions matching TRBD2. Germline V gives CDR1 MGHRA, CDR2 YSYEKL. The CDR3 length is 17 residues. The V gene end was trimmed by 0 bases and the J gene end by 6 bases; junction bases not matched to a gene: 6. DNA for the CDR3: TGCGCCAGCAGCCAAGAGCCCCTAGCGGGAGGGGGCAATGAGCAGTTCTTC. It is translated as CASSQEPLAGGGNEQFF.

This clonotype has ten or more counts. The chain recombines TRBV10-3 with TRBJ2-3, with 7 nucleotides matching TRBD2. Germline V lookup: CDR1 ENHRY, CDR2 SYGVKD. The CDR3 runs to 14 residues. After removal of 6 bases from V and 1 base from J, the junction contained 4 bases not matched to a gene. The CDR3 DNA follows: TGTGCCATCAGGAGGACTAGTGGCACAGATACGCAGTATTTT. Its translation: CAIRRTSGTDTQYF.

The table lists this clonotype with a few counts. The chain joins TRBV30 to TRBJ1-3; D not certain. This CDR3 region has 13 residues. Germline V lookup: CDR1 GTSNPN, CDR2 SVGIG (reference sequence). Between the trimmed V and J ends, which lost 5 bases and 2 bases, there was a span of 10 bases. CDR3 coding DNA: TGTGCCTGGGAGGACCGGGCTGGAAACACCATATATTTT. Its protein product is CAWEDRAGNTIYF.

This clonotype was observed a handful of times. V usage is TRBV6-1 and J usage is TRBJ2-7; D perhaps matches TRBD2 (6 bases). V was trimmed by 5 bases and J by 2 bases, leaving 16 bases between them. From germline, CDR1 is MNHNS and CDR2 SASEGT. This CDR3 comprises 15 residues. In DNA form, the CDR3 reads TGTGCCAGCAGTTATTTACGGGAGACCACCTACGAGCAGTACTTC. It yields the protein CASSYLRETTYEQYF.

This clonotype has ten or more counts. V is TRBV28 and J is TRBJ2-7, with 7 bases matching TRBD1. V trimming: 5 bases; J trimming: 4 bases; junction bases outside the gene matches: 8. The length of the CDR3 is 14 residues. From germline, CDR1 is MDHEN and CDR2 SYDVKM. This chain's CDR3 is CASSDTGVSYEQYF. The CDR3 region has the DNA TGTGCCAGCAGTGATACAGGGGTTAGTTACGAGCAGTACTTC.

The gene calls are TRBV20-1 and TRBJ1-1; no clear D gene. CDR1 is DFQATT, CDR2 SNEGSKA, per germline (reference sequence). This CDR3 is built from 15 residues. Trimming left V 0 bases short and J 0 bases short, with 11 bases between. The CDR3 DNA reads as TGCAGTGCTAGAGATTACCCGGACCTGAACACTGAAGCTTTCTTT. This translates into CSARDYPDLNTEAFF.

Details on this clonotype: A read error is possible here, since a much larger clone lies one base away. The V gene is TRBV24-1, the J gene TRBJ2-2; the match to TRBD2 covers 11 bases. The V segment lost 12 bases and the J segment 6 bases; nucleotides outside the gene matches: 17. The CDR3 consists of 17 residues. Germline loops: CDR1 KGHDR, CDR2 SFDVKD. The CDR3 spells CAPLITSGSGSAGELFF. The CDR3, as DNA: TGTGCCCCGCTTATAACTAGCGGGAGCGGGAGCGCCGGGGAGCTGTTTTTT.

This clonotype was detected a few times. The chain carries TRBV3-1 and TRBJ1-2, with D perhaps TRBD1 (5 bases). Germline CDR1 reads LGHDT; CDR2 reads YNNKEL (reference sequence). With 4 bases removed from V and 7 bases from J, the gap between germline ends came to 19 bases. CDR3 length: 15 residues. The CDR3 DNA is TGTGCCAGCAGCCCCCGACCGGCAGGGAGCAGTGGCTACACCTTC. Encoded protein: CASSPRPAGSSGYTF.

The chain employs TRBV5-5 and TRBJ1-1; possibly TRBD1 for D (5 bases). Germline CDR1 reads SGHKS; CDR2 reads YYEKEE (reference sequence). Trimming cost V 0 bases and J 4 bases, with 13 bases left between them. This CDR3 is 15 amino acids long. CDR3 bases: TGTGCCAGCAGCTTGGCCGGGACCGCCAGCACTGAAGCTTTCTTT. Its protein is CASSLAGTASTEAFF.

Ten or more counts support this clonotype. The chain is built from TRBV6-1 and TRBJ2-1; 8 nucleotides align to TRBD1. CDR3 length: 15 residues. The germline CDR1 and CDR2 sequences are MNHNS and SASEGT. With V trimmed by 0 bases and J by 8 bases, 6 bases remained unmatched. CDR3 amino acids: CASSEAGRGLDEQFF. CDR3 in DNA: TGTGCCAGCAGTGAAGCCGGCAGGGGGCTCGATGAGCAGTTCTTC.

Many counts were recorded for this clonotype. The CDR3 loop reads CASSPLPGQGSDEQFF. The CDR3 nucleotides are TGTGCCAGCTCACCACTCCCGGGACAGGGGTCCGATGAGCAGTTCTTC. V usage is TRBV18 and J usage is TRBJ2-1; TRBD1 agrees at 10 bases. The CDR3 loop spans 16 amino acids. V lost 1 base, J lost 8 bases, and 8 bases stayed unmatched. Germline V lookup: CDR1 KGHSH, CDR2 LQKENI. The variable domain in full, with the rest retrieved from reference TRBV18 and TRBJ2-1, is NAGVMQNPRHLVRRRGQEARLRCSPMKGHSHVYWYRQLPEEGLKFMVYLQKENIIDESGMPKERFSAEFPKEGPSILRIQQVVRGDSAAYFCASSPLPGQGSDEQFFGPGTRLTVL.

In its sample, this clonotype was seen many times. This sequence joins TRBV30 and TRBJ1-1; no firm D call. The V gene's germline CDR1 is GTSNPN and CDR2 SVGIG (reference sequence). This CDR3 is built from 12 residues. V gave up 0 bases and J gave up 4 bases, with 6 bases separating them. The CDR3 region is CAWSVLGTEAFF. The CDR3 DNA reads TGTGCCTGGAGTGTACTCGGCACTGAAGCTTTCTTT. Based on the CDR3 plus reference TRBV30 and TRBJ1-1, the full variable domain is SQTIHQWPATLVQPVGSPLSLECTVEGTSNPNLYWYRQAAGRGLQLLFYSVGIGQISSEVPQNLSASRPQDRQFILSSKKLLLSDSGFYLCAWSVLGTEAFFGQGTRLTVV.

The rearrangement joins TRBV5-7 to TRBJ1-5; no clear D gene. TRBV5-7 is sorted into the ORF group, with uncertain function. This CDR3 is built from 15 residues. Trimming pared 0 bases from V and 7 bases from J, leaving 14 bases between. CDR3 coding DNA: TGTGCCAGCAGCTTGGAGGTCCCCACAGTCCAGCCCCAGCATTTT. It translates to CASSLEVPTVQPQHF.

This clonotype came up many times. In DNA form, the CDR3 reads TGTGCCAGCAGCCATAGTTATGGCTACACCTTC. Translating gives CASSHSYGYTF. The V and J genes are TRBV3-1 and TRBJ1-2; D remains unclear. The V gene's germline CDR1 is LGHDT and CDR2 YNNKEL (reference sequence). The CDR3 is made up of 11 amino acids. V was pared by 3 bases and J by 5 bases, with 4 bases between.

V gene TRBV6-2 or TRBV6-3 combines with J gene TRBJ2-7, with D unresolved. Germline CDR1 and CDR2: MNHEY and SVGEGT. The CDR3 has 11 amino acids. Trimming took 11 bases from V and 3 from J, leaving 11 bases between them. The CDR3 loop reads CAVDVGYEQYF. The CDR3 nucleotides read TGTGCCGTAGACGTCGGCTACGAGCAGTACTTC.

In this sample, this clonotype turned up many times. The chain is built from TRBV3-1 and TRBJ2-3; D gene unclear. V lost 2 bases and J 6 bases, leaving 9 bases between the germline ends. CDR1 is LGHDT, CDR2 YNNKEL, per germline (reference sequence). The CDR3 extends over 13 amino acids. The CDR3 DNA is TGTGCCAGCAGCCAAATCATTGAGGATACGCAGTATTTT. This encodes CASSQIIEDTQYF.

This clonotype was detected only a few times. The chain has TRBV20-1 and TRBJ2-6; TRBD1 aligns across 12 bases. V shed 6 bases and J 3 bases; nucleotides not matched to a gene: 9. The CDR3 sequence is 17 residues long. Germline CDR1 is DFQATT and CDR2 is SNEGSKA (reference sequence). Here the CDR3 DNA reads TGCAGTGCGACGAGGGGGACAGGGGGCTATGGGGCCAACGTCCTGACTTTC. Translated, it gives CSATRGTGGYGANVLTF.

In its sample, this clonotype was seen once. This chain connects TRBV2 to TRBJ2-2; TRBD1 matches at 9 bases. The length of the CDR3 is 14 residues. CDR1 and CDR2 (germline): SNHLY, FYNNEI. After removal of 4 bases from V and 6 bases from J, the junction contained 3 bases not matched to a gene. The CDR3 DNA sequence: TGTGCCAGCAGTGGACAGGGGGAAGCCGGGGAGCTGTTTTTT. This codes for CASSGQGEAGELFF.

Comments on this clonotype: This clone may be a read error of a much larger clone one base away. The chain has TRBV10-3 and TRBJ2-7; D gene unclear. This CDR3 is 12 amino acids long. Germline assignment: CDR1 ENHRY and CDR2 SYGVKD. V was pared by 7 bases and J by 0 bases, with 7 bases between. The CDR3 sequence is CAIKDGSYEQYF. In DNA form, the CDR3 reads TGTGCCATCAAGGACGGCTCCTACGAGCAGTACTTC.

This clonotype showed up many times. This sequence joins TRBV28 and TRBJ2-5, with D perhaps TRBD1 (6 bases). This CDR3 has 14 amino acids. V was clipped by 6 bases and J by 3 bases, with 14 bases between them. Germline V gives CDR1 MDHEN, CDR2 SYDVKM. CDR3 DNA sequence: TGTGCCAGCAGCAGCCGGGACAACGAAGAGACCCAGTACTTC. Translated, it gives CASSSRDNEETQYF.

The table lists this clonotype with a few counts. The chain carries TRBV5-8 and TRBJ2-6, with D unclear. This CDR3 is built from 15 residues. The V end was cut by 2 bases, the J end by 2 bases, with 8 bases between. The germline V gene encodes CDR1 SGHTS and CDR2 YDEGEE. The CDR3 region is CASSLGRTGANVLTF. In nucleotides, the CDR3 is TGTGCCAGCAGCTTAGGCAGGACTGGGGCCAACGTCCTGACTTTC.

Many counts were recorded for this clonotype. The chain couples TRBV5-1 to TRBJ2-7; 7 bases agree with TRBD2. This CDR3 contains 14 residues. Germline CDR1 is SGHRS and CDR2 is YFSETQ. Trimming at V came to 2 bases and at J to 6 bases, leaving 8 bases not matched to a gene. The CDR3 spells CASSFAGRLVEQYF. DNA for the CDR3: TGCGCCAGCAGCTTCGCCGGGAGGCTAGTCGAGCAGTACTTC.

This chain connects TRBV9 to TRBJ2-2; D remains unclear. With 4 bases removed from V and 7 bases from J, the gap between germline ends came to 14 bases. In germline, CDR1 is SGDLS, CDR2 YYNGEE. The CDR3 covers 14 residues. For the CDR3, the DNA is TGTGCCAGCAGCCCCCGTGAACACGGCGGGGAGCTGTTTTTT. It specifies CASSPREHGGELFF. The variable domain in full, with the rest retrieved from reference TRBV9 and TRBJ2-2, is DSGVTQTPKHLITATGQRVTLRCSPRSGDLSVYWYQQSLDQGLQFLIQYYNGEERAKGNILERFSAQQFPDLHSELNLSSLELGDSALYFCASSPREHGGELFFGEGSRLTVL.

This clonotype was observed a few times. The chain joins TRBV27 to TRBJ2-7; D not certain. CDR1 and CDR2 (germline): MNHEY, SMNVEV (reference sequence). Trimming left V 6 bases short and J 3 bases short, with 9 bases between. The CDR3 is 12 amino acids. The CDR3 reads CASRGSVYEQYF. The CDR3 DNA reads TGTGCCAGCAGAGGGTCGGTCTACGAGCAGTACTTC.

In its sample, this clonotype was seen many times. This chain's CDR3 is CAWSEGRVNNQPQHF. The CDR3 region has the DNA TGTGCCTGGAGTGAGGGGAGGGTAAATAATCAGCCCCAGCATTTT. This chain links TRBV30 with TRBJ1-5, with D maybe TRBD1 (5 bases). The CDR3 is made up of 15 amino acids. Germline CDR1 is GTSNPN and CDR2 is SVGIG (reference sequence). Trimming pared 1 base from V and 4 bases from J, leaving 14 bases between. The variable domain in full, with the rest retrieved from reference TRBV30 and TRBJ1-5, is SQTIHQWPATLVQPVGSPLSLECTVEGTSNPNLYWYRQAAGRGLQLLFYSVGIGQISSEVPQNLSASRPQDRQFILSSKKLLLSDSGFYLCAWSEGRVNNQPQHFGDGTRLSIL.

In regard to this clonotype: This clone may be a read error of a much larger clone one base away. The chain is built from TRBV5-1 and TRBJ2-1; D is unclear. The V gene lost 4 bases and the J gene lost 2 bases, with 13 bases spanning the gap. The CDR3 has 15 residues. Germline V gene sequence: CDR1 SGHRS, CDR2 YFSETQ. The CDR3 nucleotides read TGCGCCAGCAGCCCCGGTATTCCCCCCTACAATGAGCAGTTCTTC. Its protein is CASSPGIPPYNEQFF.

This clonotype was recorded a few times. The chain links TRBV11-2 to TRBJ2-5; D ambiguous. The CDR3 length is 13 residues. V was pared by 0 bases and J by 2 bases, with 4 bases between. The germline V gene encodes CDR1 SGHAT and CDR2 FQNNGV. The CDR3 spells CASSLEDQETQYF. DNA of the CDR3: TGTGCCAGCAGCTTAGAGGATCAAGAGACCCAGTACTTC.

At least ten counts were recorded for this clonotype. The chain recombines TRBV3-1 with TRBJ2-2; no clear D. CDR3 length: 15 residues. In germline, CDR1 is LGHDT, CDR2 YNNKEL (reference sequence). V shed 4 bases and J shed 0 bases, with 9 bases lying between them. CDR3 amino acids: CASSLQLSNTGELFF. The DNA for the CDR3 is TGTGCCAGCAGCCTACAGCTATCGAACACCGGGGAGCTGTTTTTT.

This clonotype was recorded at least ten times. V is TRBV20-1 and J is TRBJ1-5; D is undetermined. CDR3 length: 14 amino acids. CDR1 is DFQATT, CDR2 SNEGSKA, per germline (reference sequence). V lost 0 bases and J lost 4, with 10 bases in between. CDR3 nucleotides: TGCAGTGCTAGAGATTGGAGGGAGAATCAGCCCCAGCATTTT. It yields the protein CSARDWRENQPQHF.

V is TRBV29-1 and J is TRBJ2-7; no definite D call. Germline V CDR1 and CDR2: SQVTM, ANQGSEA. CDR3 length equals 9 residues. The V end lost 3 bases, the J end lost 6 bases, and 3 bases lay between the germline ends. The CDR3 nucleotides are TGCAGCGTTGACCCCGAGCAGTACTTC. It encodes CSVDPEQYF.